Shown below are 2 T cell receptor beta chains from a single sample sequenced in a study of metastatic and nonmetastatic thyroid tumors. TCRdb reprocessed the PCR reads via MiXCR. The sample lists about 16,000 clones, about 25% occurring once. Ahead of thyroid surgery, no patient had received treatment of any kind. Input material: adjacent normal tissue. The receptor source for this set is a female donor with papillary thyroid cancer or a benign thyroid nodule (not recorded which). Some clones in this sample may be carry-over from other donors' samples.

The rearrangement uses TRBV12-3 or TRBV12-4 and TRBJ1-2, with 8 bases lining up with TRBD1. The CDR3 runs 14 residues. V was pared by 6 bases and J by 4 bases, with 7 bases of the junction left unmatched. The CDR3 coding sequence is TGTGCCAGCAGCCCAGACGGACAGGGCTATGGCTACACCTTC. It specifies CASSPDGQGYGYTF.

The chain links TRBV28 to TRBJ1-2; a weak D match, TRBD1 (5 bases). The V end lost 5 bases, the J end lost 8 bases, and 18 bases lay between the germline ends. Germline V gene lookup returns CDR1 MDHEN and CDR2 SYDVKM. This CDR3 is 14 amino acids long. The CDR3 DNA reads TGTGCCAGCAGTCAACTCACTAGGGGCGGGGGCTACACCTTC. Its protein is CASSQLTRGGGYTF.